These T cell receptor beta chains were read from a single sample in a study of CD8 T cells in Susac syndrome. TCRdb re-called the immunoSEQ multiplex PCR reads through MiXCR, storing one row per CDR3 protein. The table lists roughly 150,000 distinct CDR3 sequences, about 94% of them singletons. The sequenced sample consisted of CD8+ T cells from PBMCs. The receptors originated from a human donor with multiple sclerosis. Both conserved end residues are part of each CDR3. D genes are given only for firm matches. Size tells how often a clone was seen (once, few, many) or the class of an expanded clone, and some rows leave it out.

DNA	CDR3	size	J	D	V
TGTGCCAGCAGCGCCCGACTAGAATACGAGACCCAGTACTTC	CASSARLEYETQYF	-	TRBJ2-5	-	TRBV7-9
TGCAGTGCTAGAGGGACAGCAAACACTGAAGCTTTCTTT	CSARGTANTEAFF	-	TRBJ1-1	-	TRBV20-1
TGTGCCAGCAGCTTAGAAGGGGGCGCGCAGTACTTC	CASSLEGGAQYF	-	TRBJ2-7	TRBD1	TRBV7-9
TGTGCCACCCGACTTAGCACAGATACGCAGTATTTT	CATRLSTDTQYF	-	TRBJ2-3	-	TRBV27
TGTGCCAGCAAGACAGGGGGCGATTCACCCCTCCACTTT	CASKTGGDSPLHF	-	TRBJ1-6	TRBD1	TRBV5-4
TGTGCCAGCAGAGGGACAGGGGGCTACGAGCAGTACTTC	CASRGTGGYEQYF	-	TRBJ2-7	TRBD1	TRBV2
TGTGCCAGCAGTTCCGGACAGATCAATCAGCCCCAGCATTTT	CASSSGQINQPQHF	-	TRBJ1-5	-	TRBV27
TGTGCCAGCGCGGGGGGGAGCACAGATACGCAGTATTTT	CASAGGSTDTQYF	-	TRBJ2-3	TRBD2	TRBV9
TGTGCCAGCAGCCCCTTCAGCGGGGGGGCAGAGACCCAGTACTTC	CASSPFSGGAETQYF	-	TRBJ2-5	TRBD2	TRBV9
TGCGCCAGCAGCTCGCTAGGAGGCCCCGTCCTGACTTTC	CASSSLGGPVLTF	-	TRBJ2-6	-	TRBV4-1
TGTGCCAGCAGTCTTACTTACGAGCAGTACTTC	CASSLTYEQYF	few	TRBJ2-7	-	TRBV12-3/TRBV12-4
TGTGCCAGCAGCTTCCAGAATACCTACGAGCAGTACTTC	CASSFQNTYEQYF	-	TRBJ2-7	-	TRBV7-2
TGTGCCAGCAGTTTAACAGGGGGCGCCTACAATGAGCAGTTCTTC	CASSLTGGAYNEQFF	-	TRBJ2-1	TRBD1	TRBV28
TGTGCCAGCAGCTTGGGAGGTCACAGGGGGCGGTACAATGAGCAGTTCTTC	CASSLGGHRGRYNEQFF	-	TRBJ2-1	TRBD1	TRBV5-6
TGTGCCAGCAGCTTACCCAGCGGGGCTGAGACCCAGTACTTC	CASSLPSGAETQYF	-	TRBJ2-5	TRBD2	TRBV7-9
TGTGCCAGCAGTTTCCAGATGAATCAGCCCCAGCATTTT	CASSFQMNQPQHF	-	TRBJ1-5	-	TRBV27
TGTGCCAGCAGTTTTGCCAATGAGCAGTTCTTC	CASSFANEQFF	few	TRBJ2-1	-	TRBV12-3/TRBV12-4
TGTGCCAGCAGCCAGGCAAGGAGCTCCTACAATGAGCAGTTCTTC	CASSQARSSYNEQFF	-	TRBJ2-1	-	TRBV3-1
TGTGCCAGCACCCTAGGGAGACAGCAGTTCTTC	CASTLGRQQFF	-	TRBJ2-1	-	TRBV7-9
TGCAGTGCTAGAGATCGCCAGGCCTCCTACAATGAGCAGTTCTTC	CSARDRQASYNEQFF	-	TRBJ2-1	-	TRBV20-1
TGTGCCAGCAGCTTAACGGGCCGCTCCTACAATGAGCAGTTCTTC	CASSLTGRSYNEQFF	-	TRBJ2-1	-	TRBV7-8
TGCGCCAGCAGCGGGAGTAGAATCCGCGAGCAGTACTTC	CASSGSRIREQYF	-	TRBJ2-7	-	TRBV5-1
TGTGCCAGCAGCCCCCCGGGCGACAGGGCGACCCAGCATTTT	CASSPPGDRATQHF	-	TRBJ1-5	TRBD1	TRBV7-2
TGCAGTGCTAGACCGGCGGGGAACTATGGCTACACCTTC	CSARPAGNYGYTF	-	TRBJ1-2	-	TRBV20-1
TGTGCCAGCAGTGAAGCTGTGACAGGGTACATCTACAATGAGCAGTTCTTC	CASSEAVTGYIYNEQFF	-	TRBJ2-1	TRBD1	TRBV2
TGTGCCAGCAGCCCGTGGCCGCTAGTAACCCTCCAAGAGACCCAGTACTTC	CASSPWPLVTLQETQYF	-	TRBJ2-5	-	TRBV14
TGTGCCAGCAGCCAAGGCAACAGAGGGGTCCAAGAGACCCAGTACTTC	CASSQGNRGVQETQYF	-	TRBJ2-5	-	TRBV14
TGTGCCAGCAGCTCTACAAAAATCGACTCGGACGGGAAGTACCAAGAGACCCAGTACTTC	CASSSTKIDSDGKYQETQYF	-	TRBJ2-5	-	TRBV11-1
TGTGCCAGCAGCCAGGATAGCAATCAGCCCCAGCATTTT	CASSQDSNQPQHF	-	TRBJ1-5	-	TRBV4-2
TGTGCCAGCAGCTTAGGGACTAGCGGGGCCTACAATGAGCAGTTCTTC	CASSLGTSGAYNEQFF	-	TRBJ2-1	TRBD2	TRBV13
TGCAGCGTTCAAGAGGCTAGCGGGGGCACAGATACGCAGTATTTT	CSVQEASGGTDTQYF	-	TRBJ2-3	TRBD2	TRBV29-1
TGTGCCAGCAGTACGACAGGGGGCGCGTCGGAGACCCAGTACTTC	CASSTTGGASETQYF	-	TRBJ2-5	TRBD1	TRBV12-3/TRBV12-4
TGTGCCACCAGCAGAGAATCCCCTGGGCGTTATGGCTACACCTTC	CATSRESPGRYGYTF	-	TRBJ1-2	-	TRBV15
TGTGCCAGCAGCGAAGGGACAGCTCCAGGTTGGCCCCTCCACTTT	CASSEGTAPGWPLHF	-	TRBJ1-6	TRBD1	TRBV9
TGTGCCAGCAGATACTCTCGGACTAGCGGGGGGGGATACGAGCAGTACTTC	CASRYSRTSGGGYEQYF	-	TRBJ2-7	TRBD2	TRBV7-8
TGCAGTGCCATCGACAGGCCCTCCTATGGCTACACCTTC	CSAIDRPSYGYTF	-	TRBJ1-2	-	TRBV20-1
TGCAGCGTTACTTGGTCATTGGGAGCCCGAATGAACACTGAAGCTTTCTTT	CSVTWSLGARMNTEAFF	-	TRBJ1-1	-	TRBV29-1
TGTGCCAGCAGTGGGGGAGGGACCGGGGAGCTGTTTTTT	CASSGGGTGELFF	-	TRBJ2-2	TRBD2	TRBV2
TGTGCCAGCAGTTCCACCGGGACAGGCTTAAACGAGCAGTACTTC	CASSSTGTGLNEQYF	-	TRBJ2-7	TRBD1	TRBV27
TGTGCCAGCAGCGTAGCTCAGGGGGCGCTTCGTGAGCAGTTCTTC	CASSVAQGALREQFF	-	TRBJ2-1	TRBD1	TRBV9
TGTGCCAGCAGCCAAGGAGAGACGCGATATTCACCCCTCCACTTT	CASSQGETRYSPLHF	-	TRBJ1-6	-	TRBV14
TGTGCCAGCAGTCCCTCGGTAGGGATTCACGAGCAGTACTTC	CASSPSVGIHEQYF	-	TRBJ2-7	-	TRBV27
TGCAGTGCTAGTACGTCCCAGGAAGGTAGCTCCTACGAGCAGTACTTC	CSASTSQEGSSYEQYF	-	TRBJ2-7	-	TRBV20-1
TGCGCCAGCAGCCAAGGACGTTCGACTCCCGTAGACGAGCAGTACTTC	CASSQGRSTPVDEQYF	-	TRBJ2-7	-	TRBV4-3
TGTGCCAGTAGTATGGGACCCAGCTCTGGAAACACCATATATTTT	CASSMGPSSGNTIYF	-	TRBJ1-3	-	TRBV19
TGCAGTGCTAGGGCAGGGCTAGCGGGACGCACAGATACGCAGTATTTT	CSARAGLAGRTDTQYF	-	TRBJ2-3	TRBD2	TRBV20-1
TGTGCCACCAGCAGAGAACCGATTCTAGCGGCGACCACAGATACGCAGTATTTT	CATSREPILAATTDTQYF	-	TRBJ2-3	TRBD2	TRBV15
TGTGCCAGCAGCCCGGGACTCGCCCCAGAAGAGACCCAGTACTTC	CASSPGLAPEETQYF	once	TRBJ2-5	-	TRBV3-1